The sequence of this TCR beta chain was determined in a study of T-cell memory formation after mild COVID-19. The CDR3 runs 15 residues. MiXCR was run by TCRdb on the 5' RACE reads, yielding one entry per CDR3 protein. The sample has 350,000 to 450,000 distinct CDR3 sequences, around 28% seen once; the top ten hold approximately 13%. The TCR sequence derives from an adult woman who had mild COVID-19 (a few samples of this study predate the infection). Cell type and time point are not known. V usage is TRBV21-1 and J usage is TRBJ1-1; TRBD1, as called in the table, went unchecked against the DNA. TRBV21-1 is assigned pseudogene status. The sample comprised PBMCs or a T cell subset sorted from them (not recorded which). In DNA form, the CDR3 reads TGTGCCAGCAGCTTTCCCAGGGGGGGGAGCGGTGAAGCTTTCTTT. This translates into CASSFPRGGSGEAFF.